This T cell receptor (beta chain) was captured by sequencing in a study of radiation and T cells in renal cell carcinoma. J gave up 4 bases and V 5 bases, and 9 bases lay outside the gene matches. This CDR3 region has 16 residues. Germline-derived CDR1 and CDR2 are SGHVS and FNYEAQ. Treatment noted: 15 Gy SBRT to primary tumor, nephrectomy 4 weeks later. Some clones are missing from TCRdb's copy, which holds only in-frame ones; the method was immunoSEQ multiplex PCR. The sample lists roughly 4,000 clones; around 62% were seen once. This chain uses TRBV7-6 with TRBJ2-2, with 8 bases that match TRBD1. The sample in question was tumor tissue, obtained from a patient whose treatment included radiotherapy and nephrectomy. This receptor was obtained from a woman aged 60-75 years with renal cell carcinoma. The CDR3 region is CASSPGQGSSTGELFF. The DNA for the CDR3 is TGTGCCAGCAGCCCCGGACAGGGATCGAGCACCGGGGAGCTGTTTTTT.